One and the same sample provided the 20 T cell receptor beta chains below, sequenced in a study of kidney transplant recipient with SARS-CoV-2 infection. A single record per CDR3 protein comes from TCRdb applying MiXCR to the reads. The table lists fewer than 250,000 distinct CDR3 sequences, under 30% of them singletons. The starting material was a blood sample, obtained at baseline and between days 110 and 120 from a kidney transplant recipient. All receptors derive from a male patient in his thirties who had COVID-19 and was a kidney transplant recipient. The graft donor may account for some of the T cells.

The CDR3 spells CASSHSSGRAFHEQFF. The CDR3 DNA sequence: TGTGCCAGCAGCCATTCTAGCGGGAGGGCCTTCCATGAGCAGTTCTTC. This chain uses TRBV3-1 with TRBJ2-1, with 12 bases aligning to TRBD2. V shed 3 bases and J 8 bases; nucleotides not matched to a gene: 8. CDR3 length: 16 amino acids. Germline V gives CDR1 LGHDT, CDR2 YNNKEL (reference sequence).

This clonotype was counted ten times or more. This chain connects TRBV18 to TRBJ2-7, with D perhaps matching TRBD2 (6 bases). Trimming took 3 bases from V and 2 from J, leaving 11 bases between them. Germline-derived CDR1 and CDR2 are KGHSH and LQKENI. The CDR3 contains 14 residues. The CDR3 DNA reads TGTGCCAGCTCACCGGGAGGAGCTCCCTACGAGCAGTACTTC. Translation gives CASSPGGAPYEQYF.

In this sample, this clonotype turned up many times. The CDR3 here is CASSPPVYGYTF. CDR3 DNA: TGTGCCAGCAGTCCCCCAGTTTATGGCTACACCTTC. The chain is built from TRBV28 and TRBJ1-2; D is unclear. The V end lost 5 bases, the J end lost 5 bases, and 9 bases lay between the germline ends. The germline V gene encodes CDR1 MDHEN and CDR2 SYDVKM. CDR3 length equals 12 residues.

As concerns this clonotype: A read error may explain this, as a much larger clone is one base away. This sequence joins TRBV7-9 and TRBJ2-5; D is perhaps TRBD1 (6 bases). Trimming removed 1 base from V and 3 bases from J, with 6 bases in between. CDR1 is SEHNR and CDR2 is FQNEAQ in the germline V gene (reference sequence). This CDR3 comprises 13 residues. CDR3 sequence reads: CASSLDREETQYF. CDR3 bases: TGTGCCAGCAGCTTAGACAGGGAAGAGACCCAGTACTTC.

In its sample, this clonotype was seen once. CDR3 nucleotides: TGTGCCTGGAGTGTAGACCGGACTATGAACACTGAAGCTTTCTTT. Amino acid sequence: CAWSVDRTMNTEAFF. V usage is TRBV30 and J usage is TRBJ1-1; D is uncertain. The CDR3 sequence is 15 residues long. The ends were cut back, 0 bases at V and 0 bases at J, with 11 bases in the middle. The germline V gene encodes CDR1 GTSNPN and CDR2 SVGIG (reference sequence).

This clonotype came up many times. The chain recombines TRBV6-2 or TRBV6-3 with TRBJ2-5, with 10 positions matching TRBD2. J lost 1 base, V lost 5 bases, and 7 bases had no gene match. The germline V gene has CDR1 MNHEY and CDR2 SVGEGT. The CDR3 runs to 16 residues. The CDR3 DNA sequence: TGTGCCAGCAGTACTTACACTAGCGGGGTCCAAGAGACCCAGTACTTC. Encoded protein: CASSTYTSGVQETQYF.

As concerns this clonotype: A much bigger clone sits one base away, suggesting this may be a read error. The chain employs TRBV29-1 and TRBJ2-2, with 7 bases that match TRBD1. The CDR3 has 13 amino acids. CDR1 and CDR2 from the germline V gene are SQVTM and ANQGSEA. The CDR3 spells CSVSRGNAGELFF. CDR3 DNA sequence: TGCAGCGTGTCCAGGGGGAACGCCGGGGAGCTGTTTTTT.

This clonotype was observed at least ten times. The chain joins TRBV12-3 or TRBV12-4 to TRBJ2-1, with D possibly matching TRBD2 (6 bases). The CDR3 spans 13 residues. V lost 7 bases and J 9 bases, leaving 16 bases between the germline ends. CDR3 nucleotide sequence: TGTGCCAGCAAGGCGGGACCCTCCACTGAGCAGTTCTTC. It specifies CASKAGPSTEQFF.

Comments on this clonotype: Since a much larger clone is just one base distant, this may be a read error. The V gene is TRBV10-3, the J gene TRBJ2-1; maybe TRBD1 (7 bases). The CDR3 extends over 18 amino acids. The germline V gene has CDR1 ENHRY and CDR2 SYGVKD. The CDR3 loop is CATSDGLPDRRGANEQFF. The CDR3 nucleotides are TGTGCCACCAGTGATGGGCTGCCGGACAGGCGCGGGGCTAATGAGCAGTTCTTC.

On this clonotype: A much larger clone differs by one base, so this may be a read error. The CDR3 nucleotides read TGCAGTGCTAGTAATGTGGGACAGCACACCTTC. It encodes CSASNVGQHTF. The rearrangement joins TRBV20-1 to TRBJ1-2, with 7 bases matching TRBD1. The CDR3 runs 11 residues. Germline V gene lookup returns CDR1 DFQATT and CDR2 SNEGSKA (reference sequence). J gave up 12 bases and V 3 bases, and 7 bases lay outside the gene matches.

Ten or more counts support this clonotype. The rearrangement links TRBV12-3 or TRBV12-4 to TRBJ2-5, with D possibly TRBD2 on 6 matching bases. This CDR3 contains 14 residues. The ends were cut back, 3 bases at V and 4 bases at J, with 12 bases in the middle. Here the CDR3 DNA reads TGTGCCAGCAGTTTCTTGGGGGGTGGAGAGACCCAGTACTTC. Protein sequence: CASSFLGGGETQYF.

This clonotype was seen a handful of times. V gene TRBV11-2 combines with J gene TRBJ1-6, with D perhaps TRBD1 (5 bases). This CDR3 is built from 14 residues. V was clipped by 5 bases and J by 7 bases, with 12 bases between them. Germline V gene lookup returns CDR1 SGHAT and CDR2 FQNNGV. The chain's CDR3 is CASSIGTVNSPLHF. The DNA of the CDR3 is TGTGCCAGCAGCATCGGGACGGTGAATTCACCCCTCCACTTT.

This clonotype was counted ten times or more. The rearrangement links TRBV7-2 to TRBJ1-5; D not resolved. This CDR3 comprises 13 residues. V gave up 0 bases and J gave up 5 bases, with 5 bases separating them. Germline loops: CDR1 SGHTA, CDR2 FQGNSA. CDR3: CASSLAPDQPQHF. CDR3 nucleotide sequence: TGTGCCAGCAGCTTAGCACCAGATCAGCCCCAGCATTTT.

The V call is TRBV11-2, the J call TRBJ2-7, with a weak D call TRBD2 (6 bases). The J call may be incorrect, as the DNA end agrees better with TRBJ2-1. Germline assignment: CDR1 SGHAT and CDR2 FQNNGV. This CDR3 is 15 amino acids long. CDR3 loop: CASSYISGEYDEQFF. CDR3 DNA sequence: TGTGCCAGCAGCTACATTAGCGGAGAATACGATGAGCAGTTCTTC.

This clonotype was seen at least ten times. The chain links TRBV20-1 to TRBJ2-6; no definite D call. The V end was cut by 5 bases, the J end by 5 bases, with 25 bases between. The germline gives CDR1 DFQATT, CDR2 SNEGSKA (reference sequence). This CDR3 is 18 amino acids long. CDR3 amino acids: CSAVGWAVSQSRANVLTF. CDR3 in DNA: TGCAGTGCTGTCGGGTGGGCTGTTTCACAAAGTCGGGCCAACGTCCTGACTTTC.

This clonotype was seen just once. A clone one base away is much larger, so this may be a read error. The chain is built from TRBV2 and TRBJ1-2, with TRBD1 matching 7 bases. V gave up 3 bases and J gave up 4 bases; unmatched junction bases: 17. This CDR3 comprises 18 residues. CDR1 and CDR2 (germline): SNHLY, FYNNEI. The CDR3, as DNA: TGTGCCAGCAGTGAGAGACCTTTGACAGGGAACCTTGGCTATGGCTACACCTTC. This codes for CASSERPLTGNLGYGYTF.

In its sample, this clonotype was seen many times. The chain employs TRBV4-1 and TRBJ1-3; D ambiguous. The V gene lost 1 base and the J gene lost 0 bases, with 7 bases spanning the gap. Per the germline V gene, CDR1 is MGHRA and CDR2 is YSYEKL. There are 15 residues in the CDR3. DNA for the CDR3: TGCGCCAGCAGCCAAGGCATTTCCTCTGGAAACACCATATATTTT. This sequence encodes CASSQGISSGNTIYF.

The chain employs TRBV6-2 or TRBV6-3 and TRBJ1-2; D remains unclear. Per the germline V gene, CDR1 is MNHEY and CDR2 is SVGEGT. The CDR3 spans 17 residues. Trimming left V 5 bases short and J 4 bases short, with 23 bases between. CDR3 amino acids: CASSRDHRIGKTYGYTF. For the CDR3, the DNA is TGTGCCAGCAGTAGAGACCACCGCATCGGAAAGACCTATGGCTACACCTTC.

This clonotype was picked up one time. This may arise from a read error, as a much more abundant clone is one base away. This CDR3 is CASGPPFTRSDTQYF. The CDR3 nucleotides are TGTGCCAGCGGTCCCCCTTTTACTAGGTCAGATACGCAGTATTTT. The chain couples TRBV28 to TRBJ2-3, with D maybe TRBD2 (5 bases). Looked up from germline, CDR1 is MDHEN and CDR2 is SYDVKM. Trimming took off 8 bases at V and 4 bases at J, with 19 bases between the two ends. The CDR3 length is 15 residues.

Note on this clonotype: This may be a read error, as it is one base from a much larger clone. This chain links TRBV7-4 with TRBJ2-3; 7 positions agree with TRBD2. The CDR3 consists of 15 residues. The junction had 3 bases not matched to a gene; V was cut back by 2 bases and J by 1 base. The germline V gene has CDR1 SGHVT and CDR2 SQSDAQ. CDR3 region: CASSLPAGCTDTQYF. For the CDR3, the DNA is TGTGCCAGCAGCTTACCAGCGGGATGCACAGATACGCAGTATTTT.